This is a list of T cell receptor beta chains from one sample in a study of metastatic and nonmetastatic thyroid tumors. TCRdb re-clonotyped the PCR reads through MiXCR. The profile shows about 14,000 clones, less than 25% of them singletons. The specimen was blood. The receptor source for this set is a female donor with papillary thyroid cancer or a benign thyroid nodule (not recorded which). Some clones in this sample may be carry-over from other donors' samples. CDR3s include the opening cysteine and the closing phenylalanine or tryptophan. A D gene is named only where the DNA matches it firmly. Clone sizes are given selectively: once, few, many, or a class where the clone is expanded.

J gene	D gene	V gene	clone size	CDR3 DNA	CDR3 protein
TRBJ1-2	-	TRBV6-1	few	TGTGCCAGCAGTGGGCCTCGGGGGGAACGCGGCTACGCCTTC	CASSGPRGERGYAF
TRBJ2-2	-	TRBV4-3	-	TGCGCCAGCAGCCAAGATCACAGCTCCGGGGAGCTGTTTTTT	CASSQDHSSGELFF
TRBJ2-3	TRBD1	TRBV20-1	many	TGCAGTGCGCCAACCGGGACAGGAGACTTCACAGATACGCAGTATTTT	CSAPTGTGDFTDTQYF
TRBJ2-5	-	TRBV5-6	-	-	CASSSSARQGNSATQYF
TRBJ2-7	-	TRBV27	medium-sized	TGTGCCAGCAGCCCCAGGGGGGGAAACTACGAGCAGTACTTC	CASSPRGGNYEQYF
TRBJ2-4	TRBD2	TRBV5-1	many	TGCGCCAGCAGCCCGGGACTAGCGGAAAACATTCAGTACTTC	CASSPGLAENIQYF
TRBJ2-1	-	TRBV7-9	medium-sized	TGTGCCAGCAGCCCCATCGGCAATGAGCAGTTCTTC	CASSPIGNEQFF
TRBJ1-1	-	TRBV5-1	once	TGCGCCAGCAGCTTGGGACCAGGGGCTAACACTGAAGCTTTCTTT	CASSLGPGANTEAFF
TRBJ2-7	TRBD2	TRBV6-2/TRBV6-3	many	TGTGCCAGCAGCGGGGGACTAGAGTACTACGAGCAGTACTTC	CASSGGLEYYEQYF
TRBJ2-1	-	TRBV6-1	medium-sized	TGTGCCAGCAGTACATCTCGGGGTGAGCAGTTCTTC	CASSTSRGEQFF
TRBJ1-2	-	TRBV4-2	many	TGTGCCAGCAGCCAAGAGGGCGTCCCCAATGGCTACACCTTC	CASSQEGVPNGYTF
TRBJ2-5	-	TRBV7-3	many	TGTGCCAGCAGCGAGGGGGGAGAGACCCAGTACTTC	CASSEGGETQYF
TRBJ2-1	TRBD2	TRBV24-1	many	TGTGCCACCAGTGACCCCACTAGCGGGAGGCCCTCCTACAATGAGCAGTTCTTC	CATSDPTSGRPSYNEQFF
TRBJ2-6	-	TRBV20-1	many	TGCAGTGCTAGACCACAGGGAGGGGCTGGGGCCAACGTCCTGACTTTC	CSARPQGGAGANVLTF
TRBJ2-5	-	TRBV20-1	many	TGCAGTGCCCAAGCGGTTACGGAAAGGAGCATAAAAGAGACCCAGTACTTC	CSAQAVTERSIKETQYF
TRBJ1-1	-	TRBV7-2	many	TGTGCCAGCAGCACCGGCCCGGGGGCTGAAGCTTTCTTT	CASSTGPGAEAFF
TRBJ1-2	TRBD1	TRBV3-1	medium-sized	TGTGCCAGCAGCCGGGACAGGGGATACTATGGCTACACCTTC	CASSRDRGYYGYTF
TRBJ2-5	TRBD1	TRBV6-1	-	TGTGCCAGCAGCTCTGGGACAGGCGTCCAAGAGACCCAGTACTTC	CASSSGTGVQETQYF
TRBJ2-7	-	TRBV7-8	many	TGTGCCAGCAGCCCCCCATTTGTGGCGGACTACGAGCAGTACTTC	CASSPPFVADYEQYF
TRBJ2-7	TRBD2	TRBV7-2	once	TGTGCCAGCAGCCTTAGCGGGAGCTACGAGCAGTACTTC	CASSLSGSYEQYF
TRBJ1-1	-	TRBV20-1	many	TGCAGTGCCGCACCCCCAGGTATGAACACTGAAGCTTTCTTT	CSAAPPGMNTEAFF
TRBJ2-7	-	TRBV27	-	TGTGCCAGCAGCCCCGGCCCCGCGACTAGTTCCTACGAGCAGTACTTC	CASSPGPATSSYEQYF
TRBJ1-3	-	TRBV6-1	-	TGTGCCAGCAGTGACGGTCATGGAAACACCATATATTTT	CASSDGHGNTIYF
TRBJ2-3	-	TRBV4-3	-	TGCGCCAGCAGCCAAGATTCAGGCGCGGGCCGCACAGATACGCAGTATTTT	CASSQDSGAGRTDTQYF
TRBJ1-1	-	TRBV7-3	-	TGTGCCAGCAGCTTAAATCGGGGGTTCGAAGCTTTCTTT	CASSLNRGFEAFF
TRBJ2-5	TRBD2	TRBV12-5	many	TGTGCTAGTGCCCGACGGGGGGGCCTCACCCAGTACTTC	CASARRGGLTQYF
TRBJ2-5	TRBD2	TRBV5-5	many	TGTGCCAGCAGCTTGGGACTAGCGGGGTCAAGGCAAGAGACCCAGTACTTC	CASSLGLAGSRQETQYF
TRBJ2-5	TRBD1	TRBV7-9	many	TGTGCCAGCTTGGGGACAGGGGCCGAGACCCAGTACTTC	CASLGTGAETQYF
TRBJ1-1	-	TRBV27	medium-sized	TGTGCCAGCAGCCGCCAATCGGCAGGGCGCACTGAAGCTTTCTTT	CASSRQSAGRTEAFF
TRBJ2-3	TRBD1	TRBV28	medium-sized	TGTGCCAGCGGCGACAGGGACGGCACAGATACGCAGTATTTT	CASGDRDGTDTQYF
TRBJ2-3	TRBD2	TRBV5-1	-	TGCGCCAGCAGCTCCTATGGGACTAGCGGGAGTGCAGATACGCAGTATTTT	CASSSYGTSGSADTQYF
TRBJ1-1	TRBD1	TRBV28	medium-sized	TGTGCCAGCAGTTACCTTCCGGGACAGGGGAACACTGAAGCTTTCTTT	CASSYLPGQGNTEAFF
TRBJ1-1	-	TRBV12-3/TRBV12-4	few	TGTGCCAGCAGTCCGGCCGGTACTTCTAACACTGAAGCTTTCTTT	CASSPAGTSNTEAFF
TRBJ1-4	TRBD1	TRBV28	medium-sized	TGTGCCAGCAGTCCAGGGGGAACTAATGAAAAACTGTTTTTT	CASSPGGTNEKLFF
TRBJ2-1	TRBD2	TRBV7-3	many	TGTGCCAGCAGCCGCGCCAGCGGGGGGGAGCAGTTCTTC	CASSRASGGEQFF
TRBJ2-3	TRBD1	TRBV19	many	TGTGCCAGTAAAAACAGGGGGCCCCCGTCCGATACGCAGTATTTT	CASKNRGPPSDTQYF
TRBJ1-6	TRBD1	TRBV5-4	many	TGTGCCAGCAGCCCGGGACAGGACTCCTATAATTCACCCCTCCACTTT	CASSPGQDSYNSPLHF
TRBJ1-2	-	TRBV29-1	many	TGCAGCGTTGGACAGTTTAACTATGGCTACACCTTC	CSVGQFNYGYTF
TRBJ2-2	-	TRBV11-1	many	TGTGCCAGCAGCTTAGGATTTAGCACCGGGGAGCTGTTTTTT	CASSLGFSTGELFF
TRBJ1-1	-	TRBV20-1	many	TGCAGTGCTAGACTGAGGAGGTCGAACACTGAAGCTTTCTTT	CSARLRRSNTEAFF